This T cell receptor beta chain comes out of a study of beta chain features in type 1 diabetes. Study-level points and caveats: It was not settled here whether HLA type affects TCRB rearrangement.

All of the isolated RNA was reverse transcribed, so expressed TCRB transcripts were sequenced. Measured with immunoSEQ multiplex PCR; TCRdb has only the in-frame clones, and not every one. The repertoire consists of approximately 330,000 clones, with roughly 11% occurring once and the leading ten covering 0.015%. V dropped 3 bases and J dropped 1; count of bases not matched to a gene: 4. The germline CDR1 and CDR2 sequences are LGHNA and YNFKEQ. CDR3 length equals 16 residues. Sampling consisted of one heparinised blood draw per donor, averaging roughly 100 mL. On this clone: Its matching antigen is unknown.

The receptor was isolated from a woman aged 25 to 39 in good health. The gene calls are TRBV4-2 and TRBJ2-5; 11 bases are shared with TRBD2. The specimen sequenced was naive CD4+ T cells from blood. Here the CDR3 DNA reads TGTGCCAGCAGCCAGCTAGCGGGAGGCACCCAAGAGACCCAGTACTTC. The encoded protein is CASSQLAGGTQETQYF.